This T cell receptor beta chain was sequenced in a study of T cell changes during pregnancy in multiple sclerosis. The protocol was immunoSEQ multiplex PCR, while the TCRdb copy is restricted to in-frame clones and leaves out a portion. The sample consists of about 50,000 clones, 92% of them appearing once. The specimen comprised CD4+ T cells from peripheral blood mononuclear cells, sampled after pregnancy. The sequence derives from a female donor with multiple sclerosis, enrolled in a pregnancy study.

The DNA for the CDR3 is TGTGCCAGCAGCGGGACAGGATTCGCAACTAATGAAAAACTGTTTTTT. Amino acids: CASSGTGFATNEKLFF. This chain connects TRBV2 to TRBJ1-4; 8 bases are a match to TRBD1. The CDR3 has 16 amino acids. J gave up 0 bases and V 6 bases, and 6 bases lay outside the gene matches. CDR1 and CDR2 (germline): SNHLY, FYNNEI.